The 19 T cell receptor beta chains given below trace back to one sample, sequenced in a study of blood T cell repertoires in COVID-19. The assay was immunoSEQ multiplex PCR, and TCRdb's table has in-frame clones only and misses some. The sample lists approximately 210,000 clones, roughly 90% seen once, with around 8% in the top ten. The specimen was PBMCs or T cells enriched from blood (not recorded which). Every receptor here comes from a woman under 30 who had recovered from COVID-19.

CDR3 protein: CAWSLALNNEQFF. For the CDR3, the DNA is TGTGCCTGGAGCCTAGCGCTCAACAATGAGCAGTTCTTC. This chain connects TRBV30 to TRBJ2-1, with a tentative D call TRBD2 (6 bases). V was pared by 3 bases and J by 5 bases, with 11 bases between. The CDR3 runs to 13 residues. Germline CDR1 and CDR2: GTSNPN and SVGIG (reference sequence).

A single count supports this clone. The chain combines TRBV12-3 or TRBV12-4 with TRBJ1-2; D gene ambiguous. Trimming removed 0 bases at V and 8 bases at J, with 4 bases between. The CDR3 length is 11 residues. CDR3 coding DNA: TGTGCCAGCAGTTTAGCGCGCGGCTACACCTTC. Residues: CASSLARGYTF.

The gene calls are TRBV3-1 (or the pseudogene TRBV3-2) and TRBJ2-1, with 11 bases fitting TRBD1. J was trimmed by 7 bases and V by 3 bases; bases with no gene match: 5. Germline values: CDR1 LGHDT, CDR2 YNNKEL (reference sequence). This CDR3 has 15 residues. CDR3 residues: CASSQGQGELNEQFF. CDR3 bases: TGTGCCAGCAGCCAGGGACAGGGGGAATTGAATGAGCAGTTCTTC.

The rearrangement uses TRBV5-5 and TRBJ1-3; unclear D gene. CDR3 size: 14 residues. V lost 1 base and J lost 2, with 7 bases in between. Germline V lookup: CDR1 SGHKS, CDR2 YYEKEE (reference sequence). The CDR3 DNA sequence: TGTGCCAGCAGCTTGAGACGGGCTGGAAACACCATATATTTT. Translating gives CASSLRRAGNTIYF.

This chain links TRBV2 with TRBJ2-7; 8 bases map to TRBD1. The V gene's germline CDR1 is SNHLY and CDR2 FYNNEI. The CDR3 runs 11 residues. Losses at the gene ends were 6 bases for V and 12 bases for J; bases not matched to a gene: 7. DNA of the CDR3: TGTGCCAGCAGAGCTACAGGGGGTTGGTACTTC. Protein: CASRATGGWYF.

Notes on this clone: The same CDR3 also results from other DNA sequences found in this sample. This rearrangement joins TRBV28 to TRBJ1-5, with D perhaps TRBD1 (6 bases). Germline lookup yields CDR1 MDHEN and CDR2 SYDVKM. This CDR3 has 15 amino acids. V was cut by 5 bases and J by 2 bases, with 13 bases left in between. CDR3 sequence: CASSPTGLGNQPQHF. CDR3 DNA: TGTGCCAGCAGTCCTACAGGGTTGGGCAATCAGCCCCAGCATTTT.

The genes are TRBV4-1 and TRBJ2-3; maybe TRBD1 (9 bases). The CDR3 sequence is 17 residues long. V was shortened by 2 bases and J by 2 bases, with 17 bases between the two germline ends. From germline, CDR1 is MGHRA and CDR2 YSYEKL. The CDR3 DNA follows: TGCGCCAGCAGCCAATATAGCGGGACAGGGTCCACAGATACGCAGTATTTT. This translates into CASSQYSGTGSTDTQYF.

The chain combines TRBV7-9 with TRBJ2-2, with unresolved D. The ends were cut back, 5 bases at V and 5 bases at J, with 6 bases in the middle. Germline CDR1 SEHNR, CDR2 FQNEAQ (reference sequence). The CDR3 spans 12 residues. The CDR3 DNA is TGTGCCAGCAGCCTATATACCGGGGAGCTGTTTTTT. Its protein product is CASSLYTGELFF.

The chain uses TRBV18 and TRBJ1-2; D gene ambiguous. The CDR3 runs 15 residues. Germline V gene sequence: CDR1 KGHSH, CDR2 LQKENI. The V end was cut by 5 bases, the J end by 5 bases, with 18 bases between. CDR3 in DNA: TGTGCCAGCTCAATCTCGCAGGAGGTAGGGTATGGCTACACCTTC. It specifies CASSISQEVGYGYTF.

This clone was detected only once. The chain carries TRBV6-5 and TRBJ1-2; D ambiguous. Deletions cut 5 bases from V and 5 bases from J, with 15 bases between. In germline, CDR1 is MNHEY, CDR2 SVGAGI. This CDR3 has 14 amino acids. The CDR3 DNA is TGTGCCAGCAGTAAACCGGGGTCTCTTTATGGCTACACCTTC. This translates into CASSKPGSLYGYTF.

The count of this clone is one. The chain joins TRBV24-1 to TRBJ2-5; 15 nucleotides match TRBD2. V was pared by 4 bases and J by 5 bases, with 1 base of the junction left unmatched. Germline V gene data show CDR1 as KGHDR and CDR2 as SFDVKD. CDR3 length: 15 residues. The CDR3 nucleotides read TGTGCCACCAGTGAGGGGACTAGCGGGGGGGAGACCCAGTACTTC. It translates to CATSEGTSGGETQYF.

The chain recombines TRBV9 with TRBJ2-1; D may be TRBD1 (5 bases). The CDR3 runs to 10 residues. The germline V and J ends were trimmed by 7 bases and 7 bases, with 6 bases remaining between them. Germline V gene data show CDR1 as SGDLS and CDR2 as YYNGEE. The CDR3 DNA is TGTGCCAGCTCAGGGAATGAGCAGTTCTTC. It specifies CASSGNEQFF.

This chain connects TRBV12-3 or TRBV12-4 to TRBJ1-5, with D hard to call. Trimming left V 4 bases short and J 4 bases short, with 5 bases between. There are 12 residues in the CDR3. The CDR3: CASSSGNQPQHF. The CDR3 bases are TGTGCCAGCAGTTCCGGGAATCAGCCCCAGCATTTT.

The chain joins TRBV28 to TRBJ1-2; weak D call: TRBD1 (6 bases). The CDR3 consists of 15 residues. V was cut by 0 bases and J by 5 bases, with 13 bases left in between. From germline, CDR1 is MDHEN and CDR2 SYDVKM. The chain's CDR3 is CASSLWQGLQYGYTF. In DNA, the CDR3 is TGTGCCAGCAGTTTATGGCAGGGGCTACAGTATGGCTACACCTTC.

The chain joins TRBV5-8 to TRBJ1-2; D is possibly TRBD1 (6 bases). The CDR3 runs to 11 residues. CDR1 is SGHTS, CDR2 YDEGEE, per germline. V was clipped by 6 bases and J by 3 bases, with 6 bases between them. CDR3 nucleotide sequence: TGTGCCAGCAACAGGGACTATGGCTACACCTTC. It is translated as CASNRDYGYTF.

This sequence joins TRBV28 and TRBJ1-2, with no clear D. In germline, CDR1 is MDHEN, CDR2 SYDVKM. This CDR3 is built from 13 residues. V lost 3 bases and J 3 bases, leaving 8 bases between the germline ends. The CDR3 DNA sequence: TGTGCCAGCAGTTTGGGCAGAGACTATGGCTACACCTTC. It specifies CASSLGRDYGYTF.

The chain links TRBV6-5 to TRBJ1-1, with 9 positions matching TRBD1. The germline gives CDR1 MNHEY, CDR2 SVGAGI. Trimming took 5 bases from V and 1 from J; bases not matched to a gene: 5. The CDR3 is 15 amino acids. CDR3 in DNA: TGTGCCAGCAGTCCACCGGGACAGGGGAACACTGAAGCTTTCTTT. This encodes CASSPPGQGNTEAFF.

The chain uses TRBV3-1 (or the pseudogene TRBV3-2) and TRBJ1-2; D remains unclear. Trimming shortened V by 4 bases and J by 5 bases, and 11 bases separated the two germline ends. The CDR3 consists of 13 residues. CDR1 and CDR2 from the germline V gene are LGHDT and YNNKEL (reference sequence). The CDR3 DNA follows: TGTGCCAGCAGCCTTAAGGAGCTGTATGGCTACACCTTC. Amino acids: CASSLKELYGYTF.

The chain links TRBV4-1 to TRBJ2-3; TRBD2 is a possible D gene (5 bases). V lost 4 bases and J 2 bases, leaving 10 bases between the germline ends. The germline gives CDR1 MGHRA, CDR2 YSYEKL. The CDR3 runs 14 residues. CDR3 region: CASSPWESTDTQYF. The CDR3 nucleotides are TGCGCCAGCAGCCCATGGGAGTCCACAGATACGCAGTATTTT.